This entry lists 15 T cell receptor beta chains sequenced from one sample in a study of cytomegalovirus exposure and HLA in healthy donors. PCR was performed using 60 Vbeta and 13 Jbeta primers. Clones were read by immunoSEQ multiplex PCR, and TCRdb kept only the in-frame ones, dropping some. The repertoire consists of 110,000 or so clones, with about 76% occurring once and the leading ten covering roughly 12%. Material for sequencing was PBMCs. The origin of the receptors is a woman in her forties in good health and CMV-seropositive.

This sequence joins TRBV5-1 and TRBJ1-1, with 7 bases identical to TRBD1. The V segment lost 0 bases and the J segment 4 bases; nucleotides outside the gene matches: 9. The CDR3 is 16 residues long. Germline lookup yields CDR1 SGHRS and CDR2 YFSETQ. The CDR3 DNA is TGCGCCAGCAGCTTGGCCCTGGGTAGGGGGCTCACTGAAGCTTTCTTT. Encoded protein: CASSLALGRGLTEAFF.

The chain carries TRBV6-5 and TRBJ2-3, with 10 bases matching TRBD2. V lost 6 bases to trimming and J lost 5 bases; unmatched junction nucleotides: 5. The germline CDR1 and CDR2 sequences are MNHEY and SVGAGI. CDR3 length equals 14 residues. CDR3 in amino acids: CASSLRTSGDTQYF. The CDR3 DNA reads TGTGCCAGCAGCCTCCGGACTAGCGGAGATACGCAGTATTTT.

V gene TRBV7-2 combines with J gene TRBJ1-5, with no clear D. The V gene's germline CDR1 is SGHTA and CDR2 FQGNSA. The V end lost 2 bases, the J end lost 3 bases, and 2 bases lay between the germline ends. CDR3 length equals 12 residues. The CDR3 DNA sequence: TGTGCCAGCAGCTTACTCAATCAGCCCCAGCATTTT. Translation: CASSLLNQPQHF.

This clone appeared a single time. This chain links TRBV7-9 with TRBJ2-7, with a tentative D call TRBD1 (6 bases). Trimming removed 4 bases from V and 6 bases from J, with 19 bases in between. Germline V gene sequence: CDR1 SEHNR, CDR2 FQNEAQ (reference sequence). The CDR3 spans 15 residues. This CDR3 is CASSWDTRILTEQYF. CDR3 sequence (DNA): TGTGCCAGCAGCTGGGACACCCGAATTCTCACCGAGCAGTACTTC.

Concerning this clone: One end of the junction varies from germline; a read error may be responsible. The CDR3: CASSAGGEGEQYF. The CDR3 region has the DNA TGTGCTAGCAGCGCAGGGGGAGAGGGCGAGCAGTACTTC. The V gene is TRBV7-7, the J gene TRBJ2-7, with TRBD1 identical over 7 bases. Looked up from germline, CDR1 is SSHAT and CDR2 is FNYEAQ (reference sequence). This CDR3 is built from 13 residues.

V and J are TRBV25-1 and TRBJ1-6; 8 nucleotides line up with TRBD1. The CDR3 runs to 12 residues. V shed 6 bases, J shed 16 bases, and the junction held 8 bases outside the gene matches. Germline V lookup: CDR1 MGHDK, CDR2 SYGVNS. CDR3 residues: CASSLGTGALHF. In nucleotides, the CDR3 is TGTGCCAGCAGCCTCGGGACAGGAGCTCTCCACTTT.

CDR3 coding DNA: TGTGCCAGCAGTTGGACAGGGGGTACCGGGGAGCTGTTTTTT. Protein: CASSWTGGTGELFF. The chain carries TRBV28 and TRBJ2-2, with 10 nucleotides matching TRBD1. V was clipped by 4 bases and J by 5 bases; unmatched bases: 1. Germline CDR1 is MDHEN and CDR2 is SYDVKM. This CDR3 is 14 amino acids long.

The chain is built from TRBV2 and TRBJ1-1; D uncertain. Germline loops: CDR1 SNHLY, CDR2 FYNNEI. With 6 bases removed from V and 5 bases from J, the gap between germline ends came to 10 bases. This CDR3 is built from 12 residues. CDR3 DNA: TGTGCCAGCAGCCCTTGGGAGACTGAAGCTTTCTTT. Translation gives CASSPWETEAFF. Full variable domain (missing parts from reference TRBV2 and TRBJ1-1): EPEVTQTPSHQVTQMGQEVILRCVPISNHLYFYWYRQILGQKVEFLVSFYNNEISEKSEIFDDQFSVERPDGSNFTLKIRSTKLEDSAMYFCASSPWETEAFFGQGTRLTVV.

V usage is TRBV12-5 and J usage is TRBJ1-1, with 9 nucleotides matching TRBD1. Per the germline V gene, CDR1 is LGHNT and CDR2 is FRNRAP. The CDR3 covers 13 residues. The junction had 7 bases not matched to a gene; V was cut back by 2 bases and J by 12 bases. CDR3 nucleotide sequence: TGTGCTAGTGGTTTGTTGACAGGACAGGGGACTTTCTTT. Translating it yields CASGLLTGQGTFF.

This clone was observed a handful of times. The chain uses TRBV6-5 and TRBJ1-5; D possibly corresponds to TRBD1 (5 bases). CDR1 MNHEY and CDR2 SVGAGI come from the germline V gene. Between the trimmed V and J ends, which lost 5 bases and 9 bases, there was a span of 14 bases. The CDR3 contains 13 residues. The CDR3 DNA follows: TGTGCCAGCAGTGCTGGGGGGGAGAGGCCCCAGCATTTT. This codes for CASSAGGERPQHF.

This clone was detected only a few times. This chain uses TRBV4-1 with TRBJ1-1; D gene ambiguous. V was shortened by 1 base and J by 4 bases, with 16 bases between the two germline ends. The CDR3 spans 16 residues. Germline lookup yields CDR1 MGHRA and CDR2 YSYEKL. In DNA, the CDR3 is TGCGCCAGCAGCCAAGGGAGCCTATGGAGGTCCACTGAAGCTTTCTTT. Residues: CASSQGSLWRSTEAFF.

The chain is built from TRBV19 and TRBJ1-4, with 11 bases that match TRBD1. Germline V gene sequence: CDR1 LNHDA, CDR2 SQIVND (reference sequence). The trim removed 7 bases at V and 5 bases at J, leaving 6 bases unmatched. This CDR3 comprises 15 residues. The CDR3 loop is CASNLRDRGNEKLFF. CDR3 DNA sequence: TGTGCCAGTAACCTCCGGGACAGGGGGAATGAAAAACTGTTTTTT.

This clone was counted a single time. This chain uses TRBV6-6 with TRBJ1-6; D gene uncertain. Looked up from germline, CDR1 is MNHNY and CDR2 is SVGAGI (reference sequence). The CDR3 loop spans 13 amino acids. V lost 6 bases, J lost 10 bases, and 13 bases lay in between. In DNA, the CDR3 is TGTGCCAGCAGATCGACTGGGAGCTCACCCCTCCACTTT. It codes for CASRSTGSSPLHF.

The J gene is TRBJ1-2, the V gene TRBV12-2; the listed D gene, TRBD1, was not tested against the DNA. TRBV12-2 corresponds to a pseudogene. CDR3 length equals 16 residues. The CDR3, as DNA: TGTGCAAGTCGCTTTAAGACAGGGACGACCCTCTATGGCTACACCTTC. It yields the protein CASRFKTGTTLYGYTF.

V and J are TRBV27 and TRBJ1-6; 8 nucleotides align to TRBD1. Looked up from germline, CDR1 is MNHEY and CDR2 is SMNVEV (reference sequence). The ends lost 4 bases at V and 8 bases at J; junction bases unmatched: 13. This CDR3 contains 17 residues. The CDR3 region is CASSSRQGRNVYSPLHF. Here the CDR3 DNA reads TGTGCCAGCAGTTCCCGACAGGGGAGGAATGTATATTCACCCCTCCACTTT.